This is a list of T cell receptor beta chains from one sample in a study of OX40 agonist ivuxolimab in advanced cancers. Profiling relied on immunoSEQ multiplex PCR, and the TCRdb table lists in-frame clones only, not all of them. The repertoire holds about 26,000 clones, with more than 70% as singletons. Sequences were derived from CD4+ or CD8+ T cells sorted from blood, sampled in a trial of the OX40 agonist ivuxolimab. The receptors come from an adult with an advanced solid tumor such as melanoma, head and neck, liver or kidney cancer. Each CDR3 is given with its conserved first and last residue. The D gene is left open where the match is weak. Expanded clones are given a class, and other clones once, few, many or no size at all.

V gene: TRBV7-9
D gene: TRBD1
J gene: TRBJ1-5
clone size: .
CDR3 DNA: TGTGCTAGCGGACAGGGTGGGGATCAGCCCCAGCATTTT
CDR3 protein: CASGQGGDQPQHF

V gene: TRBV12-2
D gene: .
J gene: TRBJ1-1
clone size: .
CDR3 DNA: TGTGCAAGTCGCTTAGGAGAGCCTGGGGTTATGAACACTGAAGCTTTCTTT
CDR3 protein: CASRLGEPGVMNTEAFF

V gene: TRBV4-3
D gene: .
J gene: TRBJ1-2
clone size: .
CDR3 DNA: TGCGCCAGCAGCCCTGGGCCTTCCAGGAGCTATGGCTACACCTTC
CDR3 protein: CASSPGPSRSYGYTF

V gene: TRBV4-1
D gene: TRBD1
J gene: TRBJ2-6
clone size: .
CDR3 DNA: TGCGCCAGCAGCCACCGACAGGGGGCAGGGGGGGCCAACGTCCTGACTTTC
CDR3 protein: CASSHRQGAGGANVLTF

V gene: TRBV30
D gene: .
J gene: TRBJ2-7
clone size: .
CDR3 DNA: TGTGCCTGGAGTGTTCTCGTCGACGGGGCAGGTGAGCAGTACTTC
CDR3 protein: CAWSVLVDGAGEQYF

V gene: TRBV6-5
D gene: TRBD1
J gene: TRBJ2-7
clone size: .
CDR3 DNA: TGTGCCAGCAGCCCGGGACAGACCTACGAGCAGTACTTC
CDR3 protein: CASSPGQTYEQYF

V gene: TRBV9
D gene: .
J gene: TRBJ1-1
clone size: .
CDR3 DNA: TGTGCCAGCAGCGTAGTCGGGGGGCTGAATGAAGCTTTCTTT
CDR3 protein: CASSVVGGLNEAFF

V gene: TRBV7-3
D gene: .
J gene: TRBJ1-6
clone size: once
CDR3 DNA: TGTGCCAGCAGCTTATACAGGGAAAGGTCACCCCTCCACTTT
CDR3 protein: CASSLYRERSPLHF

V gene: TRBV29-1
D gene: .
J gene: TRBJ2-5
clone size: .
CDR3 DNA: TGCAGCGTTGAAATTAGGGTGGGGTACCAAGAGACCCAGTACTTC
CDR3 protein: CSVEIRVGYQETQYF

V gene: TRBV7-9
D gene: .
J gene: TRBJ2-7
clone size: .
CDR3 DNA: TGTGCCAGCAGCGAGGGGGGGCGTACCTACGAGCAGTACTTC
CDR3 protein: CASSEGGRTYEQYF

V gene: TRBV14
D gene: .
J gene: TRBJ2-5
clone size: .
CDR3 DNA: TGTGCCAGCAGCCAAGATCAGGCGGGGCGTTGGGAGACCCAGTACTTC
CDR3 protein: CASSQDQAGRWETQYF

V gene: TRBV18
D gene: TRBD2
J gene: TRBJ2-1
clone size: .
CDR3 DNA: TGTGCCAGCTCACCAAGGGGTAGCGGGGAGCGAGAGCAGTTCTTC
CDR3 protein: CASSPRGSGEREQFF

V gene: TRBV7-8
D gene: .
J gene: TRBJ2-7
clone size: .
CDR3 DNA: TGTGCCAGCAGCTTAGAACTGGGGAGCTCCTACGAGCAGTACTTC
CDR3 protein: CASSLELGSSYEQYF

V gene: TRBV9
D gene: TRBD1
J gene: TRBJ2-7
clone size: .
CDR3 DNA: TGTGCCAGCAGCGTTGGGACAGGGGCCTACGAGCAGTACTTC
CDR3 protein: CASSVGTGAYEQYF

V gene: TRBV10-3
D gene: .
J gene: TRBJ2-5
clone size: .
CDR3 DNA: TGTGCCATCAGTGAGTCGGTTAATGGAGCGGAGACCCAGTACTTC
CDR3 protein: CAISESVNGAETQYF

V gene: TRBV29-1
D gene: .
J gene: TRBJ1-4
clone size: once
CDR3 DNA: TGCAGCGTGGCGGGGGCAGACTTTAATGAAAAACTGTTTTTT
CDR3 protein: CSVAGADFNEKLFF

V gene: TRBV6-4
D gene: TRBD2
J gene: TRBJ2-1
clone size: few
CDR3 DNA: TGTGCCAGCAGTGAAGGGACTAACAATGAGCAGTTCTTC
CDR3 protein: CASSEGTNNEQFF

V gene: TRBV4-2
D gene: .
J gene: TRBJ1-3
clone size: .
CDR3 DNA: TGTGCCAGCAGCCGGGAAGGGGGCTCTGGAAACACCATATATTTT
CDR3 protein: CASSREGGSGNTIYF

V gene: TRBV4-1
D gene: .
J gene: TRBJ2-1
clone size: .
CDR3 DNA: TGCGCCAGCAGCGCGACTAACAGGGAGCACAATGAGCAGTTCTTC
CDR3 protein: CASSATNREHNEQFF

V gene: TRBV5-6
D gene: .
J gene: TRBJ1-5
clone size: .
CDR3 DNA: TGTGCCAGCAGCTTGTACGGGAATAGCAATCAGCCCCAGCATTTT
CDR3 protein: CASSLYGNSNQPQHF

V gene: TRBV7-2
D gene: .
J gene: TRBJ2-7
clone size: .
CDR3 DNA: TGTGCCAGCAGCGCGGGACCTGGGGCATCCTACGAGCAGTACTTC
CDR3 protein: CASSAGPGASYEQYF

V gene: TRBV21-1
D gene: .
J gene: TRBJ2-1
clone size: .
CDR3 DNA: TGTGCCAGCAGCGCGCGGAATGAGCAGTTCTTC
CDR3 protein: CASSARNEQFF

V gene: TRBV28
D gene: TRBD1
J gene: TRBJ1-2
clone size: .
CDR3 DNA: TGTGCCAGCAGTACGATACCCCCCCGACAGGGGAATAATGGCTACACCTTC
CDR3 protein: CASSTIPPRQGNNGYTF

V gene: TRBV14
D gene: .
J gene: TRBJ2-5
clone size: .
CDR3 DNA: TGTGCCAGCAGCCGGCAGTTTACAGAGACCCAGTACTTC
CDR3 protein: CASSRQFTETQYF

V gene: TRBV27
D gene: .
J gene: TRBJ1-4
clone size: .
CDR3 DNA: TGTGCCAGCAGTTGGGACGTCGGTGAAAAACTGTTTTTT
CDR3 protein: CASSWDVGEKLFF

V gene: TRBV27
D gene: .
J gene: TRBJ2-2
clone size: once
CDR3 DNA: TGTGCCAGCAGTTTAAAGCCAGGGGAGCTGTTTTTT
CDR3 protein: CASSLKPGELFF

V gene: TRBV19
D gene: .
J gene: TRBJ1-1
clone size: few
CDR3 DNA: TGTGCCACCAGAGGGACCGAGAACACTGAAGCTTTCTTT
CDR3 protein: CATRGTENTEAFF

V gene: TRBV14
D gene: TRBD2
J gene: TRBJ2-3
clone size: once
CDR3 DNA: TGTGCCAGCAGCCAAGAGTATTGGGCTAGCGGTGCTAGCACAGATACGCAGTATTTT
CDR3 protein: CASSQEYWASGASTDTQYF

V gene: TRBV6-1
D gene: .
J gene: TRBJ2-1
clone size: .
CDR3 DNA: TGTGCCAGCAGTGAGGGACACCCCACATACAATGAGCAGTTCTTC
CDR3 protein: CASSEGHPTYNEQFF

V gene: TRBV7-6
D gene: TRBD1
J gene: TRBJ1-3
clone size: .
CDR3 DNA: TGTGCCAGCAGCTTAACGAATTTCCAGGGGGCGCTTTCAGGAAACACCATATATTTT
CDR3 protein: CASSLTNFQGALSGNTIYF

V gene: TRBV27
D gene: .
J gene: TRBJ1-2
clone size: .
CDR3 DNA: TGTGCCAGCAGCACCCAGGGTGGCGACTATGGCTACACCTTC
CDR3 protein: CASSTQGGDYGYTF